A selection of T cell receptor beta chains follows, all from one sample in a study of CD8+ T cells in alopecia areata. Using immunoSEQ multiplex PCR, the repertoire was profiled, and TCRdb retains in-frame clones only, with some absent. Found here are about 210,000 clones, approximately 40% of them singletons; the top ten hold over 2%. This specimen was CD4+ T cells sorted from blood, taken at approximately week 36, from a patient treated with tofacitinib. All receptors derive from a human donor with alopecia areata. The CDR3 runs from the conserved cysteine through the conserved F or W. The D gene is left open where the match is weak. Some rows have no size entry. The others give once, few or many, or a class for an expanded clone.

TRBV6-5	NA	NA	TRBJ2-5	TGTGCCAGCAGTTACTCGATACGGGGAGTTGAGGAGACCCAGTACTTC	CASSYSIRGVEETQYF
TRBV4-1	TRBD2	once	TRBJ2-1	TGCGCCAGCAGCCGGACTAGCGGGAGTGGTGAGCAGTTCTTC	CASSRTSGSGEQFF
TRBV18	NA	once	TRBJ2-5	TGTGCCAGCTCACCCCAAGTAGGGGGACAAGAGACCCAGTACTTC	CASSPQVGGQETQYF
TRBV9	TRBD1	NA	TRBJ2-7	TGTGCCAGCAGCGTTACCGGGACAGGCTTTACAGGCGAGCAGTACTTC	CASSVTGTGFTGEQYF
TRBV28	NA	few	TRBJ2-3	TGTGCCAGCAGTTTATTACCAGATACGCAGTATTTT	CASSLLPDTQYF
TRBV28	NA	few	TRBJ2-6	TGTGCCAGCAGTTCCCCTCACCCGACGGATGGGGCCAACGTCCTGACTTTC	CASSSPHPTDGANVLTF
TRBV9	NA	NA	TRBJ2-3	TGTGCCAGCAGCCCTTCGACTAATTCAGATACGCAGTATTTT	CASSPSTNSDTQYF
TRBV7-8	TRBD1	few	TRBJ2-7	TGTGCCAGCAGCCGATACGGACAGGGTGTGGTGAGTGAGCAGTACTTC	CASSRYGQGVVSEQYF
TRBV5-4	TRBD2	NA	TRBJ2-3	TGTGCCAGCAGCCCCGGACTAGCGGGAGGCTCCATGCATACGCAGTATTTT	CASSPGLAGGSMHTQYF
TRBV4-1	NA	few	TRBJ2-7	TGCGCCAGCAGCCAAGTGGGACCCTCCTACGAGCAGTACTTC	CASSQVGPSYEQYF
TRBV29-1	NA	few	TRBJ2-7	TGCAGCGTTGAAGAAGGTCGCTCCTACGAGCAGTACTTC	CSVEEGRSYEQYF
TRBV5-1	TRBD2	NA	TRBJ2-3	TGCGCCAGCAGCTTGGGCTCACTAGCGGGAGTCAATACGCAGTATTTT	CASSLGSLAGVNTQYF
TRBV6-5	NA	few	TRBJ1-2	TGTGCCAGTCCCTTTTCCCGGGATGGCTATGGCTACACCTTC	CASPFSRDGYGYTF
TRBV30	NA	NA	TRBJ1-2	TGTGCCTGGCATCGTAGAATAGGGAATCACTATGGCTACACCTTC	CAWHRRIGNHYGYTF
TRBV25-1	NA	once	TRBJ2-1	TGTGCCAGCAGTGTTCAAAGGGCTTCTCCAGGGGAGCAGTTCTTC	CASSVQRASPGEQFF
TRBV29-1	TRBD2	NA	TRBJ2-7	TGCAGCGTTGAAGTGGGTTTTGACGCGGGAGGCCGTACCTACGAGCAGTACTTC	CSVEVGFDAGGRTYEQYF
TRBV4-2	NA	NA	TRBJ1-5	TGTGCCAGCAGCCAAGTGTCCCAGGTTGAGCAGCCCCAGCATTTT	CASSQVSQVEQPQHF
TRBV7-2	TRBD1	once	TRBJ2-7	TGTGCCAGCAGCTCAACCGGGACAGGGGGCGTTCAGCAGTACTTC	CASSSTGTGGVQQYF
TRBV4-1	NA	few	TRBJ2-3	TGCGCCAGCAGCCCATCAAGGTTCGCGGGAAGCACAGATACGCAGTATTTT	CASSPSRFAGSTDTQYF
TRBV7-9	NA	NA	TRBJ2-5	TGTGCCAGCAGCTCCGGGAGTCCGGAGACCCAGTACTTC	CASSSGSPETQYF
TRBV18	NA	NA	TRBJ2-2	TGTGCCAGCTCACCCCGGGACAAGAACACCGGGGAGCTGTTTTTT	CASSPRDKNTGELFF
TRBV7-3	NA	NA	TRBJ1-1	TGTGCCAGCAGCTTATTAGGCCAGGGGAGGACTGAAGCTTTCTTT	CASSLLGQGRTEAFF
TRBV28	NA	NA	TRBJ1-2	TGTGCCAGCAGTCGACAGCCAACTAACTATGGCTACACCTTC	CASSRQPTNYGYTF
TRBV7-2	NA	many	TRBJ2-3	TGTGCCAGCAGCCCCCAGGGGACTGGAGGAGATACGCAGTATTTT	CASSPQGTGGDTQYF
TRBV27	NA	few	TRBJ2-7	TGTGCCAGCAGCGCCCAGGGAGCTGCCTCCTACGAGCAGTACTTC	CASSAQGAASYEQYF
TRBV25-1	TRBD1	NA	TRBJ2-7	TGTGCCAGCAGTGAGACAGGGTACTACGAGCAGTACTTC	CASSETGYYEQYF
TRBV28	NA	many	TRBJ2-7	TGTGCCAGCAGTTTATCCCCCCGACAGGCTTACGAGCAGTACTTC	CASSLSPRQAYEQYF
TRBV7-9	NA	few	TRBJ1-1	TGTGCCAGCAGTCTAGCCCAGAACACTGAAGCTTTCTTT	CASSLAQNTEAFF
TRBV7-9	NA	NA	TRBJ2-2	TGTGCCAGCAGCTTAGCACCTGCGAACGGGGAGCTGTTTTTT	CASSLAPANGELFF
TRBV2	NA	once	TRBJ2-6	TGTGCCAGCAGTGAAGGGGGATCTGGGGCCAACGTCCTGACTTTC	CASSEGGSGANVLTF